What follows are 32 T cell receptor beta chains derived from one specimen sequenced in a study of radiotherapy plus CTLA-4 blockade in lung cancer. Profiling relied on immunoSEQ multiplex PCR, and the TCRdb table lists in-frame clones only, not all of them. The data hold some 50,000 clones, with 84% observed a single time. The sample in question was peripheral blood, obtained from a patient treated with radiotherapy plus ipilimumab. The receptor source for this set is a human donor with non-small cell lung cancer whose response to radiotherapy plus ipilimumab could not be evaluated.

This clone was recorded a few times. The genes are TRBV29-1 and TRBJ2-7; 8 bases fit TRBD2. V lost 4 bases and J lost 6; bases outside the gene matches: 2. There are 11 residues in the CDR3. Germline V gene sequence: CDR1 SQVTM, CDR2 ANQGSEA. The CDR3 DNA is TGCAGCGTTGCAGCGGGAGCCGAGCAGTACTTC. Amino acid sequence: CSVAAGAEQYF.

The chain uses TRBV7-3 and TRBJ1-1; D is possibly TRBD1 (6 bases). Deletions cut 5 bases from V and 3 bases from J, with 16 bases between. The V gene's germline CDR1 is SGHTA and CDR2 FQGTGA. This CDR3 is 15 amino acids long. CDR3 DNA sequence: TGTGCCAGCAGCCCAGGGGATTGGGTATACACTGAAGCTTTCTTT. Translating it yields CASSPGDWVYTEAFF.

This clone has a single count. This rearrangement joins TRBV4-3 to TRBJ2-7; D is undetermined. The length of the CDR3 is 12 residues. V was clipped by 1 base and J by 6 bases, with 7 bases between them. Germline V CDR1 and CDR2: LGHNA, YSLEER. CDR3: CASSQGRLEQYF. The CDR3 DNA sequence: TGCGCCAGCAGCCAAGGTCGACTCGAGCAGTACTTC.

The V gene is TRBV13, the J gene TRBJ2-7, with TRBD1 matching 9 bases. The CDR3 totals 16 residues. Trimming removed 4 bases from V and 1 base from J; junction bases left unmatched: 8. Germline V gives CDR1 PRHDT, CDR2 FYEKMQ (reference sequence). As DNA, the CDR3 is TGTGCCAGCAGCTCCCCGGGACAGGGATATTCCTACGAGCAGTACTTC. Translating gives CASSSPGQGYSYEQYF.

About this clone itself: Its ends do not fully match the called genes, so a read error is possible. V and J are TRBV7-7 and TRBJ2-5, with 8 nucleotides matching TRBD1. The germline V gene encodes CDR1 SSHAT and CDR2 FNYEAQ (reference sequence). This CDR3 comprises 16 residues. CDR3 coding DNA: TGTGCTAGCAGCCCCTCGAGGGCAGGGGGCCCGGAGACCCAGTACTTC. This codes for CASSPSRAGGPETQYF.

V usage is TRBV2 and J usage is TRBJ2-1, with 14 bases that match TRBD2. V trimming: 6 bases; J trimming: 5 bases; junction bases outside the gene matches: 9. The CDR3 runs 17 residues. CDR1 is SNHLY and CDR2 is FYNNEI in the germline V gene. CDR3 in amino acids: CASSAGTSGRTHNEQFF. As DNA, the CDR3 is TGTGCCAGCAGCGCCGGGACTAGCGGGAGAACGCACAATGAGCAGTTCTTC.

V usage is TRBV27 and J usage is TRBJ1-1; D unclear. V was cut by 5 bases and J by 7 bases, with 11 bases left in between. Germline loops: CDR1 MNHEY, CDR2 SMNVEV (reference sequence). This CDR3 has 12 amino acids. The CDR3 region has the DNA TGTGCCAGCAGTACCCGCGGGTATGAAGCTTTCTTT. This gives the protein CASSTRGYEAFF.

CDR3 sequence: CASSFVGQGGEKLFF. Written as DNA, the CDR3 is TGTGCCAGCAGCTTCGTAGGACAGGGTGGCGAAAAACTGTTTTTT. The rearrangement joins TRBV7-2 to TRBJ1-4; 8 bases fit TRBD1. The V gene's germline CDR1 is SGHTA and CDR2 FQGNSA. The CDR3 has 15 residues. The J segment lost 8 bases and the V segment lost 3 bases, leaving 8 bases of the junction unmatched. The whole variable domain, filled in from reference TRBV7-2 and TRBJ1-4, reads GAGVSQSPSNKVTEKGKDVELRCDPISGHTALYWYRQSLGQGLEFLIYFQGNSAPDKSGLPSDRFSAERTGGSVSTLTIQRTQQEDSAVYLCASSFVGQGGEKLFFGSGTQLSVL.

This clone was counted a single time. V gene TRBV29-1 combines with J gene TRBJ1-4; 7 bases line up with TRBD1. Trimming cost V 6 bases and J 9 bases; bases outside gene matches: 16. The CDR3 consists of 15 residues. Germline V gene sequence: CDR1 SQVTM, CDR2 ANQGSEA. CDR3 bases: TGCAGCGTCGCATTTGGACAGGCCTTATCACAAAAACTGTTTTTT. Its protein product is CSVAFGQALSQKLFF.

This chain uses TRBV5-1 with TRBJ2-5; 13 bases fit TRBD2. Germline V CDR1 and CDR2: SGHRS, YFSETQ. V was pared by 7 bases and J by 5 bases, with 8 bases of the junction left unmatched. This CDR3 has 15 amino acids. The CDR3 is CASGTSGRAQETQYF. The CDR3 DNA reads TGCGCCAGCGGAACTAGCGGGAGGGCCCAGGAGACCCAGTACTTC.

This rearrangement joins TRBV11-2 to TRBJ2-7; D might be TRBD2 (6 bases). CDR1 and CDR2 from the germline V gene are SGHAT and FQNNGV. This CDR3 spans 15 amino acids. Deletions cut 4 bases from V and 3 bases from J, with 16 bases between. CDR3 residues: CASSSGTFFHYEQYF. CDR3 nucleotide sequence: TGTGCCAGCAGCTCCGGGACTTTTTTTCACTACGAGCAGTACTTC.

This clone was found a few times. The V call is TRBV25-1, the J call TRBJ1-5, with a weak D call TRBD1 (5 bases). Germline V gene sequence: CDR1 MGHDK, CDR2 SYGVNS. Trimming left V 1 base short and J 4 bases short, with 14 bases between. CDR3 length: 16 amino acids. CDR3: CASSESGGGRNQPQHF. CDR3 nucleotide sequence: TGTGCCAGCAGTGAATCGGGGGGAGGAAGGAATCAGCCCCAGCATTTT. Full variable domain (rest looked up from reference TRBV25-1 and TRBJ1-5): EADIYQTPRYLVIGTGKKITLECSQTMGHDKMYWYQQDPGMELHLIHYSYGVNSTEKGDLSSESTVSRIRTEHFPLTLESARPSHTSQYLCASSESGGGRNQPQHFGDGTRLSIL.

The chain joins TRBV2 to TRBJ1-1; 7 nucleotides agree with TRBD1. Unmatched junction bases numbered 6, after V lost 6 bases and J lost 5 bases. CDR1 is SNHLY and CDR2 is FYNNEI in the germline V gene. The CDR3 length is 13 residues. The CDR3 nucleotides read TGTGCCAGCAGCAAAGCAGGGGGAACTGAAGCTTTCTTT. Residues: CASSKAGGTEAFF.

This clone was picked up a small number of times. The chain couples TRBV6-6 to TRBJ2-3, with D possibly being TRBD2 (5 bases). Deletions cut 0 bases from V and 3 bases from J, with 7 bases between. The germline V gene encodes CDR1 MNHNY and CDR2 SVGAGI (reference sequence). This CDR3 spans 14 amino acids. The CDR3 here is CASSYSGLTDTQYF. In DNA, the CDR3 is TGTGCCAGCAGTTACTCAGGACTTACAGATACGCAGTATTTT.

This clone was counted once. The rearrangement joins TRBV9 to TRBJ2-2; D unclear. With 2 bases removed from V and 6 bases from J, the gap between germline ends came to 8 bases. Germline V gene lookup returns CDR1 SGDLS and CDR2 YYNGEE. This CDR3 spans 13 amino acids. CDR3 DNA: TGTGCCAGCAGCGTCTACAGCTCCGGGGAGCTGTTTTTT. Amino acid sequence: CASSVYSSGELFF. The variable domain in full, with the rest retrieved from reference TRBV9 and TRBJ2-2, is DSGVTQTPKHLITATGQRVTLRCSPRSGDLSVYWYQQSLDQGLQFLIQYYNGEERAKGNILERFSAQQFPDLHSELNLSSLELGDSALYFCASSVYSSGELFFGEGSRLTVL.

The rearrangement links TRBV11-3 to TRBJ2-5; D perhaps matches TRBD1 (6 bases). Germline V CDR1 and CDR2: SGHNT, YENEEA. V dropped 1 base and J dropped 3 bases, with 9 bases sitting between them. This CDR3 is 14 amino acids long. The CDR3 DNA follows: TGTGCCAGCAGCTTAGGCCCAGGGGAAGAGACCCAGTACTTC. This codes for CASSLGPGEETQYF.

This sequence joins TRBV15 and TRBJ2-1; TRBD2 agrees at 8 bases. CDR3 size: 16 residues. Germline CDR1 and CDR2: LNHNV and YYDKDF (reference sequence). Germline trimming cut 3 bases from V and 5 bases from J; bases unmatched to any gene: 9. In DNA form, the CDR3 reads TGTGCCACCAGCAGGGGCCCGGGACTAGACCACAATGAGCAGTTCTTC. The encoded protein is CATSRGPGLDHNEQFF.

CDR3 DNA: TGTGCCAGCCGCAGGTCAGGGGATAGCTACACCTTC. Translating gives CASRRSGDSYTF. The J gene is TRBJ1-2, the V gene TRBV28; D is perhaps TRBD1 (6 bases). CDR1 and CDR2 (germline): MDHEN, SYDVKM. This CDR3 has 12 residues. V lost 8 bases, J lost 9 bases, and 16 bases lay in between.

The rearrangement uses TRBV2 and TRBJ2-7, with TRBD1 identical over 7 bases. The V segment lost 3 bases and the J segment 4 bases; nucleotides outside the gene matches: 3. Per the germline V gene, CDR1 is SNHLY and CDR2 is FYNNEI. The CDR3 has 13 residues. The CDR3 loop reads CASSETGIYEQYF. In DNA form, the CDR3 reads TGTGCCAGCAGTGAGACAGGGATTTACGAGCAGTACTTC.

This rearrangement joins TRBV7-2 to TRBJ2-3; D possibly corresponds to TRBD2 (5 bases). CDR1 is SGHTA, CDR2 FQGNSA, per germline. The CDR3 loop spans 15 amino acids. V was pared by 2 bases and J by 0 bases, with 9 bases between. The CDR3 nucleotides are TGTGCCAGCAGCTTATCCGGGATGAGCACAGATACGCAGTATTTT. Translated, it gives CASSLSGMSTDTQYF.

V and J are TRBV7-6 and TRBJ2-7; D remains ambiguous. The CDR3 covers 13 residues. Germline V CDR1 and CDR2: SGHVS, FNYEAQ. The V and J ends lost 5 bases and 6 bases respectively, with 14 bases between them. CDR3 in DNA: TGTGCCAGCAGCCAATCTCTAAGTGGCGAGCAGTACTTC. It specifies CASSQSLSGEQYF. Filled out from reference TRBV7-6 and TRBJ2-7, the complete variable domain reads GAGVSQSPRYKVTKRGQDVALRCDPISGHVSLYWYRQALGQGPEFLTYFNYEAQQDKSGLPNDRFSAERPEGSISTLTIQRTEQRDSAMYRCASSQSLSGEQYFGPGTRLTVT.

This rearrangement joins TRBV28 to TRBJ1-2; the D is unclear. V was clipped by 2 bases and J by 5 bases, with 6 bases between them. In germline, CDR1 is MDHEN, CDR2 SYDVKM. The CDR3 is 12 residues long. The CDR3 loop reads CASSLQVYGYTF. As DNA, the CDR3 is TGTGCCAGCAGTTTACAGGTTTATGGCTACACCTTC.

In DNA, the CDR3 is TGTGCCAGCAGCTTGGAGACTAGCGGGCTTAGCTCCTACAATGAGCAGTTCTTC. This gives the protein CASSLETSGLSSYNEQFF. The rearrangement joins TRBV7-9 to TRBJ2-1; 10 bases are shared with TRBD2. CDR3 length equals 18 residues. V shed 3 bases, J shed 0 bases, and the junction held 8 bases outside the gene matches. Germline V gene sequence: CDR1 SEHNR, CDR2 FQNEAQ (reference sequence). Full variable domain (outside the CDR3, taken from reference TRBV7-9 and TRBJ2-1): DTGVSQNPRHKITKRGQNVTFRCDPISEHNRLYWYRQTLGQGPEFLTYFQNEAQLEKSRLLSDRFSAERPKGSFSTLEIQRTEQGDSAMYLCASSLETSGLSSYNEQFFGPGTRLTVL.

The chain carries TRBV7-9 and TRBJ2-3; 7 bases are a match to TRBD2. V was clipped by 1 base and J by 0 bases; unmatched bases: 7. Germline-derived CDR1 and CDR2 are SEHNR and FQNEAQ (reference sequence). This CDR3 contains 17 residues. CDR3 coding DNA: TGTGCCAGCAGCTTAGACCCGGGTAGCGGGAGCACAGATACGCAGTATTTT. Translation: CASSLDPGSGSTDTQYF.

V gene TRBV4-2 combines with J gene TRBJ2-7, with 10 bases that match TRBD2. J lost 4 bases, V lost 2 bases, and 5 bases had no gene match. The CDR3 has 15 amino acids. Looked up from germline, CDR1 is LGHNA and CDR2 is YNFKEQ. CDR3 DNA sequence: TGTGCCAGCAGCCAACAACGAGCGGGAGGGTACGAGCAGTACTTC. It codes for CASSQQRAGGYEQYF.

The genes are TRBV2 and TRBJ1-4, with TRBD1 as a possible D gene (5 bases). Germline V gives CDR1 SNHLY, CDR2 FYNNEI. Deletions cut 3 bases from V and 8 bases from J, with 16 bases between. The CDR3 spans 15 residues. CDR3 bases: TGTGCCAGCAGTGAGGGGGACTTCGGACGGGAAAAACTGTTTTTT. This gives the protein CASSEGDFGREKLFF. Filled out from reference TRBV2 and TRBJ1-4, the complete variable domain reads EPEVTQTPSHQVTQMGQEVILRCVPISNHLYFYWYRQILGQKVEFLVSFYNNEISEKSEIFDDQFSVERPDGSNFTLKIRSTKLEDSAMYFCASSEGDFGREKLFFGSGTQLSVL.

The V call is TRBV5-3, the J call TRBJ2-3, with 13 positions matching TRBD2. TRBV5-3 is noted as an ORF with a role that remains uncertain. The CDR3 runs 15 residues. The ends lost 6 bases at V and 6 bases at J; junction bases unmatched: 7. The CDR3 region has the DNA TGTGCCAGAATCAGACTAGCGGGAGGTAGCGATACGCAGTATTTT. Amino acid sequence: CARIRLAGGSDTQYF.

The chain joins TRBV28 to TRBJ1-1, with D maybe TRBD1 (6 bases). The CDR3 is made up of 17 amino acids. Germline V gene sequence: CDR1 MDHEN, CDR2 SYDVKM. Trimming left V 5 bases short and J 0 bases short, with 19 bases between. For the CDR3, the DNA is TGTGCCAGCAGTCCTCTGACAGGCTTTGACTTGAACACTGAAGCTTTCTTT. Translated: CASSPLTGFDLNTEAFF.

The sample holds a few counts of this clone. V is TRBV30 and J is TRBJ1-6, with D possibly matching TRBD1 (5 bases). This CDR3 spans 15 amino acids. Trimming removed 4 bases at V and 7 bases at J, with 17 bases between. Germline V lookup: CDR1 GTSNPN, CDR2 SVGIG (reference sequence). Here the CDR3 DNA reads TGTGCCTGGACCTTAGGCGGGACCCACAATTCACCCCTCCACTTT. Its translation: CAWTLGGTHNSPLHF.

The chain is built from TRBV28 and TRBJ1-2; 12 nucleotides match TRBD1. The CDR3 covers 15 residues. The V segment lost 5 bases and the J segment 4 bases; nucleotides outside the gene matches: 5. Germline CDR1 is MDHEN and CDR2 is SYDVKM. The CDR3 DNA follows: TGTGCCAGCAGTCGGGACAGGGGGCTGGGCTATGGCTACACCTTC. It yields the protein CASSRDRGLGYGYTF.

This clone came up once. CDR3 sequence reads: CASSGATGGNIQYF. The CDR3 bases are TGTGCCAGCAGTGGAGCGACAGGGGGAAACATTCAGTACTTC. V is TRBV28 and J is TRBJ2-4; 9 bases agree with TRBD1. Germline V gene sequence: CDR1 MDHEN, CDR2 SYDVKM. This CDR3 has 14 amino acids. V trimming: 5 bases; J trimming: 6 bases; junction bases outside the gene matches: 5.

The rearrangement links TRBV7-9 to TRBJ2-1, with 9 bases lining up with TRBD1. CDR3 length: 15 amino acids. V lost 5 bases to trimming and J lost 4 bases; unmatched junction nucleotides: 6. Looked up from germline, CDR1 is SEHNR and CDR2 is FQNEAQ (reference sequence). The CDR3 sequence is CASSITTGGYNEQFF. The CDR3 nucleotides read TGTGCCAGCAGCATAACGACAGGGGGTTACAATGAGCAGTTCTTC.